The next 19 T cell receptor beta chains were all read from a single sample in a study of Ad26.COV2.S vaccination and SARS-CoV-2 variants. The treatment denotes: around 19 received Ad26.COV2.S at low or high dose, single or two shots; a few received placebo; per-sample allocation not given. Specimens were obtained on day 63 following the first vaccine or placebo injection. TCRdb's copy holds only in-frame clones and misses some; the assay was immunoSEQ multiplex PCR. The data hold hundreds of thousands of clones, with 85% to 90% observed a single time. This material consisted of peripheral blood, taken in a trial of Ad26.COV2.S vaccine versus placebo. The receptor set was obtained from a person aged 18-65 years who received the Ad26.COV2.S COVID-19 vaccine or a placebo.

The rearrangement joins TRBV19 to TRBJ1-5; 7 bases fit TRBD1. Germline CDR1 reads LNHDA; CDR2 reads SQIVND (reference sequence). V lost 3 bases and J lost 5; bases outside the gene matches: 7. CDR3 length: 15 residues. For the CDR3, the DNA is TGTGCCAGTAGTATCGGGACAGACAGTTATCAGCCCCAGCATTTT. It yields the protein CASSIGTDSYQPQHF.

Here the CDR3 DNA reads TGTGCCAGTAGTATAGCGACAGGGTCCACCTACGAGCAGTACTTC. It translates to CASSIATGSTYEQYF. V is TRBV19 and J is TRBJ2-7; TRBD1 aligns across 7 bases. V lost 1 base to trimming and J lost 2 bases; unmatched junction nucleotides: 5. Germline V CDR1 and CDR2: LNHDA, SQIVND (reference sequence). The CDR3 is made up of 15 amino acids.

The V and J genes are TRBV29-1 and TRBJ2-5, with a tentative D call TRBD2 (5 bases). This CDR3 contains 13 residues. The germline V gene encodes CDR1 SQVTM and CDR2 ANQGSEA. Deletions cut 6 bases from V and 2 bases from J, with 13 bases between. The CDR3: CSVVLGPQETQYF. DNA of the CDR3: TGCAGCGTGGTACTAGGACCACAAGAGACCCAGTACTTC.

This rearrangement joins TRBV7-8 to TRBJ1-5, with D uncertain. Germline V gene lookup returns CDR1 SGHVS and CDR2 FQNEAQ. The V end was cut by 1 base, the J end by 4 bases, with 14 bases between. The CDR3 covers 16 residues. CDR3 sequence (DNA): TGTGCCAGCAGCTTAGATAGTGACATTATTAATCAGCCCCAGCATTTT. It encodes CASSLDSDIINQPQHF.

The chain couples TRBV5-1 to TRBJ1-4, with a weak D call TRBD1 (5 bases). Per germline, CDR1 SGHRS and CDR2 YFSETQ. CDR3 length: 12 residues. Trimming removed 4 bases from V and 5 bases from J, with 6 bases in between. The CDR3 DNA sequence: TGCGCCAGCAGCGGGGCAAATGAAAAACTGTTTTTT. Its translation: CASSGANEKLFF. Complete variable domain (other parts from reference TRBV5-1 and TRBJ1-4): KAGVTQTPRYLIKTRGQQVTLSCSPISGHRSVSWYQQTPGQGLQFLFEYFSETQRNKGNFPGRFSGRQFSNSRSEMNVSTLELGDSALYLCASSGANEKLFFGSGTQLSVL.

CDR3 amino acids: CASSFLGAPQPQHF. DNA for the CDR3: TGTGCCAGCAGTTTCCTAGGGGCCCCTCAGCCCCAGCATTTT. The chain joins TRBV6-2 or TRBV6-3 to TRBJ1-5; D is possibly TRBD1 (5 bases). V lost 4 bases and J 6 bases, leaving 13 bases between the germline ends. Per germline, CDR1 MNHEY and CDR2 SVGEGT. CDR3 length equals 14 residues.

In nucleotides, the CDR3 is TGTGCCAGCAGCCCCCGAGAGGGTTTGGATAATTCACCCCTCCACTTT. Amino acids: CASSPREGLDNSPLHF. The chain combines TRBV7-2 with TRBJ1-6; D call uncertain. Germline CDR1 reads SGHTA; CDR2 reads FQGNSA. The length of the CDR3 is 16 residues. Between the trimmed V and J ends, which lost 5 bases and 5 bases, there was a span of 16 bases.

The rearrangement joins TRBV5-8 to TRBJ2-3; D gene ambiguous. Looked up from germline, CDR1 is SGHTS and CDR2 is YDEGEE. The CDR3 consists of 13 residues. V was cut by 2 bases and J by 3 bases, with 7 bases left in between. The CDR3 nucleotides read TGTGCCAGCAGCTTCCTAGAGACAGATACGCAGTATTTT. Residues: CASSFLETDTQYF.

The gene calls are TRBV9 and TRBJ2-1; either TRBD1 or TRBD2 may supply D (5 bases each). Germline lookup yields CDR1 SGDLS and CDR2 YYNGEE. This CDR3 contains 15 residues. V was cut by 4 bases and J by 3 bases, with 14 bases left in between. DNA for the CDR3: TGTGCCAGCAGCCCAGCCGGGGCCTACTACAATGAGCAGTTCTTC. Translating gives CASSPAGAYYNEQFF.

This chain joins TRBV7-2 and TRBJ2-7; a possible D gene is TRBD1 (6 bases). The V gene's germline CDR1 is SGHTA and CDR2 FQGNSA. V was pared by 11 bases and J by 1 base, with 27 bases between. The CDR3 has 17 amino acids. The CDR3 DNA sequence: TGTGCCTGCGACCGACAGGTCACCCCAGTGCAATCCTACGAGCAGTACTTC. It translates to CACDRQVTPVQSYEQYF.

This sequence joins TRBV5-1 and TRBJ2-3; tentative D call: TRBD2 (5 bases). This CDR3 contains 14 residues. The germline V and J ends were trimmed by 8 bases and 4 bases, with 17 bases remaining between them. Looked up from germline, CDR1 is SGHRS and CDR2 is YFSETQ. CDR3 DNA sequence: TGCGCCAGTCTTCCCGTCCCCGGGGCAGATACGCAGTATTTT. Its translation is CASLPVPGADTQYF.

The V call is TRBV25-1, the J call TRBJ2-5; D is possibly TRBD1 or TRBD2 (6 bases each). There are 14 residues in the CDR3. From germline, CDR1 is MGHDK and CDR2 SYGVNS. V was pared by 8 bases and J by 4 bases, with 17 bases between. This CDR3 is CASWEQGRRETQYF. CDR3 in DNA: TGTGCCAGCTGGGAGCAGGGGAGGAGAGAGACCCAGTACTTC.

The chain recombines TRBV7-3 with TRBJ2-2; D remains ambiguous. Germline V gene lookup returns CDR1 SGHTA and CDR2 FQGTGA. The CDR3 totals 13 residues. V shed 3 bases and J shed 5 bases, with 7 bases lying between them. The CDR3 loop is CASSLGRTGELFF. CDR3 DNA sequence: TGTGCCAGCAGCTTGGGAAGAACCGGGGAGCTGTTTTTT.

The genes are TRBV18 and TRBJ2-2; 9 positions agree with TRBD2. Germline V gene lookup returns CDR1 KGHSH and CDR2 LQKENI. V gave up 3 bases and J gave up 0 bases; unmatched junction bases: 5. The CDR3 sequence is 17 residues long. CDR3 region: CASSPKRGAANTGELFF. The CDR3 DNA is TGTGCCAGCTCACCTAAGCGGGGGGCCGCGAACACCGGGGAGCTGTTTTTT.

The chain employs TRBV20-1 and TRBJ1-1, with a weak D call TRBD1 (5 bases). Trimming cost V 3 bases and J 0 bases, with 11 bases left between them. CDR3 length equals 14 residues. The germline gives CDR1 DFQATT, CDR2 SNEGSKA (reference sequence). CDR3: CSASDGTMNTEAFF. DNA for the CDR3: TGCAGTGCTAGTGACGGGACGATGAACACTGAAGCTTTCTTT.

J is TRBJ2-3 and V is TRBV6-5; D gene ambiguous. CDR1 is MNHEY, CDR2 SVGAGI, per germline. With 0 bases removed from V and 5 bases from J, the gap between germline ends came to 12 bases. The CDR3 runs 15 residues. The CDR3 DNA sequence: TGTGCCAGCAGTTACTCGGGCCCCGAGGAAGATACGCAGTATTTT. Protein product: CASSYSGPEEDTQYF.

This chain uses TRBV7-8 with TRBJ1-6; no firm D call. Trimming took 1 base from V and 5 from J, leaving 9 bases between them. The germline V gene encodes CDR1 SGHVS and CDR2 FQNEAQ. This CDR3 spans 15 amino acids. CDR3 in amino acids: CASSLDSLNNSPLHF. CDR3 DNA: TGTGCCAGCAGCTTAGACAGCCTCAATAATTCACCCCTCCACTTT. Complete variable domain (other parts from reference TRBV7-8 and TRBJ1-6): GAGVSQSPRYKVAKRGQDVALRCDPISGHVSLFWYQQALGQGPEFLTYFQNEAQLDKSGLPSDRFFAERPEGSVSTLKIQRTQQEDSAVYLCASSLDSLNNSPLHFGNGTRLTVT.

The genes are TRBV19 and TRBJ2-1; no clear D. V shed 1 base and J shed 0 bases, with 10 bases lying between them. CDR3 length: 16 amino acids. Germline V gene data show CDR1 as LNHDA and CDR2 as SQIVND (reference sequence). CDR3 bases: TGTGCCAGTAGTATAGTCCACGTCAGCTCCTACAATGAGCAGTTCTTC. Translation: CASSIVHVSSYNEQFF.

This sequence joins TRBV11-2 and TRBJ2-1; a weak D match, TRBD2 (5 bases). The germline CDR1 and CDR2 sequences are SGHAT and FQNNGV. Trimming cost V 5 bases and J 6 bases, with 17 bases left between them. The CDR3 covers 15 residues. This CDR3 is CASSTRRTPINEQFF. The CDR3, as DNA: TGTGCCAGCAGCACCCGGAGGACTCCAATCAATGAGCAGTTCTTC.